The T cell receptor beta chain under discussion was sequenced for a study of CD8+ T cells in alopecia areata. Starting from PBMCs, sorting isolated CD4+ and CD8+ T cells. There are 15 residues in the CDR3. CDR1 SEHNR and CDR2 FQNEAQ come from the germline V gene (reference sequence). Deletions cut 5 bases from V and 7 bases from J, with 18 bases between. Remarks on this clone: Its antigen is not known.

Points from the study as a whole: Tissue-resident alphabeta T cells belonging to normal skin likewise get sequenced within scalp specimens.

Extracted from the samples, RNA was reverse transcribed into cDNA to serve as the sequencing template. Clones were read by immunoSEQ multiplex PCR, and TCRdb kept only the in-frame ones, dropping some. Of about 150,000 clones in the sample, 62% are singletons; the top ten hold 36%. The chain links TRBV7-9 to TRBJ2-1; perhaps TRBD2 as D (7 bases). This receptor was obtained from a human donor in good health. The sequencing input was CD8+ T cells sorted from blood. CDR3 protein: CASSPRGGGMNEQFF. The CDR3 DNA is TGTGCCAGCAGCCCAAGGGGGGGAGGGATGAATGAGCAGTTCTTC.